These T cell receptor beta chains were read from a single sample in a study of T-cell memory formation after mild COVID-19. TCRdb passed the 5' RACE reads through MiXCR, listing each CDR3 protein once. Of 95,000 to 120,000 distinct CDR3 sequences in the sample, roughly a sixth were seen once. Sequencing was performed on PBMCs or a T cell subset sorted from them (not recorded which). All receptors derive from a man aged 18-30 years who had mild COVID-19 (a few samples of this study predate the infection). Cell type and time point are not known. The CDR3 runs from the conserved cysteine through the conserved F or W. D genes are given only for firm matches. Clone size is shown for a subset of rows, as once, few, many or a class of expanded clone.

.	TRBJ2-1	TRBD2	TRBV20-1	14	CSARGRGGENEQSF	TGCAGTGCTAGAGGCCGCGGGGGGGAAAATGAGCAGTCCTTC
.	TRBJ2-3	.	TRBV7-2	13	CASSRVSSDTQYF	TGTGCCAGCAGCCGAGTGAGCTCAGATACGCAGTATTTT
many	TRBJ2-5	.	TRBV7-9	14	CASSPTLYQETQYF	TGTGCCAGCAGCCCGACATTGTACCAAGAGACCCAGTACTTC
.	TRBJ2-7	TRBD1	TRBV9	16	CASSPHVQGAVYEQYF	TGTGCCAGCAGCCCACACGTACAGGGGGCTGTCTACGAGCAGTACTTC
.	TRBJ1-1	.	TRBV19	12	CASSEAHTEAFF	TGTGCCAGTAGCGAGGCACACACTGAAGCTTTCTTT
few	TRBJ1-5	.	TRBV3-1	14	CASSLGPFPQPQHF	TGTGCCAGCAGCCTCGGACCGTTCCCTCAGCCCCAGCATTTT
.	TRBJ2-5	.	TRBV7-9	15	CASSLVYRDQETQYF	TGTGCCAGCAGCTTAGTTTACCGGGACCAAGAGACCCAGTACTTC
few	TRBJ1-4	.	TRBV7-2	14	CASSAPGRNEKLFF	TGTGCCAGCAGCGCCCCGGGCCGAAATGAAAAACTGTTTTTT
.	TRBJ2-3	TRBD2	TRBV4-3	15	CASSQGWGGGDTQYF	TGCGCCAGCAGCCAAGGGTGGGGGGGTGGCGATACGCAGTATTTT
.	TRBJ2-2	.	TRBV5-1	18	CASSSRDLTTLGAGELFF	TGCGCCAGCAGCTCCCGGGACCTCACGACGCTCGGAGCCGGGGAGCTGTTTTTT
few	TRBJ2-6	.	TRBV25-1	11	CASSGANVLTF	TGTGCCAGCAGTGGGGCCAACGTCCTGACTTTC
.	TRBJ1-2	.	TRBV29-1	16	CSVEYTAGHYPPGYTF	TGCAGCGTTGAATATACAGCAGGACACTACCCCCCTGGCTACACCTTC
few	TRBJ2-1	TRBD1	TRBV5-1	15	CASSLGQGAGNEQFF	TGCGCCAGCAGCTTGGGACAGGGGGCAGGGAATGAGCAGTTCTTC
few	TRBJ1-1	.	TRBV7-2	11	CASRRGTEAFF	TGTGCCAGCAGGAGGGGGACTGAAGCTTTCTTT
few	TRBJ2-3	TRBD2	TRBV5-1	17	CASSSRLSGGVTDTQYF	TGCGCCAGCAGCTCTCGACTTAGCGGGGGGGTTACAGATACGCAGTATTTT
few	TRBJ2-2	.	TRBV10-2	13	CASSESRSGELFF	TGCGCCAGCAGTGAGTCGCGGTCCGGGGAGCTGTTTTTT
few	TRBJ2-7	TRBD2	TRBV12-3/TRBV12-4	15	CASSRTSGGIDEQYF	TGTGCCAGCAGTCGGACTAGCGGGGGGATTGACGAGCAGTACTTC
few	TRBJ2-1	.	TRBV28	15	CASSWGASSYNEQFF	TGTGCCAGCAGTTGGGGTGCCAGCTCCTACAATGAGCAGTTCTTC
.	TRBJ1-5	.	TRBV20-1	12	CSAVSSSQPQHF	TGCAGTGCCGTATCGAGCAGTCAGCCCCAGCATTTT
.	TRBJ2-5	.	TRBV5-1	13	CASRDWIQETQYF	TGCGCCAGCAGAGACTGGATCCAAGAGACCCAGTACTTC
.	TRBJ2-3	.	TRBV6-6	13	CASSTQSTDTQYF	TGTGCCAGCAGTACGCAAAGCACAGATACGCAGTATTTT
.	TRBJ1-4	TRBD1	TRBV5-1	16	CASSLVRQGEGEKLFF	TGCGCCAGCAGCTTAGTTCGACAGGGGGAGGGTGAAAAACTGTTTTTT
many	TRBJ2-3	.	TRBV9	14	CASSVGGSTDTQYF	TGTGCCAGCAGCGTAGGGGGCAGCACAGATACGCAGTATTTT
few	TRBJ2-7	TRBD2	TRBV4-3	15	CASSQEPGLGYEQYF	TGCGCCAGCAGCCAAGAGCCGGGACTAGGCTACGAGCAGTACTTC
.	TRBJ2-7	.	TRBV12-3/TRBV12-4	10	CATPGGEQYF	TGTGCCACCCCGGGTGGGGAGCAGTACTTC
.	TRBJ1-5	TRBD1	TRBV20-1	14	CSASTGGAGQPQHF	TGCAGTGCGAGTACAGGGGGCGCCGGTCAGCCCCAGCATTTT
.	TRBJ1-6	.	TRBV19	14	CASAGESGNSPLHF	TGTGCCAGTGCAGGTGAATCGGGGAATTCACCCCTCCACTTT
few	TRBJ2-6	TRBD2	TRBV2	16	CATAGGGLSGANVLTF	TGTGCCACAGCGGGGGGCGGACTCTCTGGGGCCAACGTCCTGACTTTC